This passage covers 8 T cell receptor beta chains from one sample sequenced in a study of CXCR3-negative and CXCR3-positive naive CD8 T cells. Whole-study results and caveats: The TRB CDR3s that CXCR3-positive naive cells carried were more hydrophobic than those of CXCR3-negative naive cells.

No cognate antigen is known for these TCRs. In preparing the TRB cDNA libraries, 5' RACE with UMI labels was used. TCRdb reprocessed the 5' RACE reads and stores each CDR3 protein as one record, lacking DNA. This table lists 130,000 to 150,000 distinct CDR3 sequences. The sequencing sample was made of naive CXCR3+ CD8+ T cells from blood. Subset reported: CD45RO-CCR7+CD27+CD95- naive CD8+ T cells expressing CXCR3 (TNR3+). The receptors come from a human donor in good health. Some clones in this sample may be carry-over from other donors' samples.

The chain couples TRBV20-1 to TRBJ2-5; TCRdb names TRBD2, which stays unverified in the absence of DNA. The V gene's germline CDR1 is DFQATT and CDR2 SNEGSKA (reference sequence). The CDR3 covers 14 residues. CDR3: CSAQYLGEGKTQYF.

The CDR3 region is CSVGGSEGYTF. The chain carries TRBV29-1 and TRBJ1-2. Per germline, CDR1 SQVTM and CDR2 ANQGSEA. This CDR3 has 11 amino acids.

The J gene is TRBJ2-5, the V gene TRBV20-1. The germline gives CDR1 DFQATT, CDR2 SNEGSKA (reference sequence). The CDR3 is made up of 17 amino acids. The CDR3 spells CSARSSPGPSYQETQYF.

This chain's CDR3 is CASSLGSGGSYNEQFF. The chain uses TRBV27 and TRBJ2-1; TCRdb selects TRBD2, and the lack of DNA leaves this call unchecked. CDR3 length: 16 residues. CDR1 is MNHEY, CDR2 SMNVEV, per germline (reference sequence).

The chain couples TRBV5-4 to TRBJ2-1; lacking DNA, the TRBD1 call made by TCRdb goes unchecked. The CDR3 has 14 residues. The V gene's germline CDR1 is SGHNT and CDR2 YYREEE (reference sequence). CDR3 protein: CASSLGQGNNEQFF.

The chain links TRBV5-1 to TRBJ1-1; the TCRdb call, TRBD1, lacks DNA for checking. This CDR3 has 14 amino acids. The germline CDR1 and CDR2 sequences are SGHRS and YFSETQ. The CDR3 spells CASSLRGARAEAFF. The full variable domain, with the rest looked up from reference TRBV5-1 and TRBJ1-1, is KAGVTQTPRYLIKTRGQQVTLSCSPISGHRSVSWYQQTPGQGLQFLFEYFSETQRNKGNFPGRFSGRQFSNSRSEMNVSTLELGDSALYLCASSLRGARAEAFFGQGTRLTVV.

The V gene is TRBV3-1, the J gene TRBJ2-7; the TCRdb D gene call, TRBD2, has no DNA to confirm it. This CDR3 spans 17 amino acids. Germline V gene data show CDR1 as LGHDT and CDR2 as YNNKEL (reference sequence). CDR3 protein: CASSQDSPWALADEQYF.

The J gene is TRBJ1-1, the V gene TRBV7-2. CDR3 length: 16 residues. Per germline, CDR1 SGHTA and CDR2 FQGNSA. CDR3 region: CASSPRPSRANTEAFF.